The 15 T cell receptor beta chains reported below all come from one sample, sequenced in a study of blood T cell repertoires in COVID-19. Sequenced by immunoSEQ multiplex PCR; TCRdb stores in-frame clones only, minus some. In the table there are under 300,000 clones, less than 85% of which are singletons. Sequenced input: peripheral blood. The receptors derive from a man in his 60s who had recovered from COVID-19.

The CDR3 DNA follows: TGTGCCAGCAGCTGGGATCTAGCGGGAGGGCTCGACTATGAGCAGTTCTTC. This translates into CASSWDLAGGLDYEQFF. The chain uses TRBV11-2 and TRBJ2-1; 12 positions agree with TRBD2. The germline V gene encodes CDR1 SGHAT and CDR2 FQNNGV. J was trimmed by 8 bases and V by 4 bases; bases with no gene match: 12. The CDR3 consists of 17 residues.

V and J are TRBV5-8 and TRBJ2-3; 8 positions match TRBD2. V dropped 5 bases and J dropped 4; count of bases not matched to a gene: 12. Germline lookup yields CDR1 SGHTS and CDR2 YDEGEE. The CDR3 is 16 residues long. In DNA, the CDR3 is TGTGCCAGCAGTCCGAGGCGGGGGGCCTCGGCAGATACGCAGTATTTT. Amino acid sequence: CASSPRRGASADTQYF.

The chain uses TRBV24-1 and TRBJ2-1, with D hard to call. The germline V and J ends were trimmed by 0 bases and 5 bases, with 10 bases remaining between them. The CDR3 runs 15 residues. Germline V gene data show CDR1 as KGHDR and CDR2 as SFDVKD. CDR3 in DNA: TGTGCCACCAGTGATTTGGATTCGAGGAACAATGAGCAGTTCTTC. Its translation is CATSDLDSRNNEQFF.

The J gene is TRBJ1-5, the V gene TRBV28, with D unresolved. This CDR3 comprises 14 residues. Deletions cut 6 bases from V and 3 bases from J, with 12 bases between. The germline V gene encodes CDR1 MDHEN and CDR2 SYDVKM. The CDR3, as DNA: TGTGCCAGCAGCAACCCGGGTTCCAATCAGCCCCAGCATTTT. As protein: CASSNPGSNQPQHF.

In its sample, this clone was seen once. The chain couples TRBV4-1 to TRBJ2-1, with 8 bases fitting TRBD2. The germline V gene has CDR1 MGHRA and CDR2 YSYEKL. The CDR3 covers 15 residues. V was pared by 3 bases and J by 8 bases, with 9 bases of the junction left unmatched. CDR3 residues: CASSQSGRVVDEQFF. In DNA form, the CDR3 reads TGCGCCAGCAGCCAGAGCGGGAGAGTGGTTGATGAGCAGTTCTTC.

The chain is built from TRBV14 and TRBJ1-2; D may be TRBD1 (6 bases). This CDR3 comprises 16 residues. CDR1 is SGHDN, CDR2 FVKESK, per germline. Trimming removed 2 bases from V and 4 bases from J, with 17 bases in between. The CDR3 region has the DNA TGTGCCAGCAGCCAAAATCTGGGGGGGGGCGGCTATGGCTACACCTTC. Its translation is CASSQNLGGGGYGYTF.

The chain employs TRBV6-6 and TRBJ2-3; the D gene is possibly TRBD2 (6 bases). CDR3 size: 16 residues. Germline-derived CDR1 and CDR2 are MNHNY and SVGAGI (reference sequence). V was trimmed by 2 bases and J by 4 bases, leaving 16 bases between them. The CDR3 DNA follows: TGTGCCAGCAGTTACCGGGGGACTTCATTCCCAGATACGCAGTATTTT. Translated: CASSYRGTSFPDTQYF.

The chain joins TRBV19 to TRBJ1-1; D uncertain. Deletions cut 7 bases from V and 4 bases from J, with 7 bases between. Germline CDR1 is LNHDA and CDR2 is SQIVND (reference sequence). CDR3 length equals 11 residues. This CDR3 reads CASNSFTEAFF. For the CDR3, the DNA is TGTGCCAGTAACAGTTTCACTGAAGCTTTCTTT.

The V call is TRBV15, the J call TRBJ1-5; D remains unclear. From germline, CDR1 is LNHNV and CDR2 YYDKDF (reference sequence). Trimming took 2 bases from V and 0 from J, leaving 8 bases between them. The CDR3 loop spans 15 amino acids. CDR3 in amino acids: CATSRNRNSNQPQHF. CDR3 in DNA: TGTGCCACCAGCAGAAACAGAAATAGCAATCAGCCCCAGCATTTT.

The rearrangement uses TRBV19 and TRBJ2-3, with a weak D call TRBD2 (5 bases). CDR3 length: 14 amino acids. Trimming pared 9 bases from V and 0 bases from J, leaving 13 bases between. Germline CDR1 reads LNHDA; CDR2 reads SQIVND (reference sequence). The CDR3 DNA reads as TGTGCCAGCGCGAGCGGAGCTAGCACAGATACGCAGTATTTT. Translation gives CASASGASTDTQYF. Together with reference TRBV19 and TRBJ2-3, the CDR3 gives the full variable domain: DGGITQSPKYLFRKEGQNVTLSCEQNLNHDAMYWYRQDPGQGLRLIYYSQIVNDFQKGDIAEGYSVSREKKESFPLTVTSAQKNPTAFYLCASASGASTDTQYFGPGTRLTVL.

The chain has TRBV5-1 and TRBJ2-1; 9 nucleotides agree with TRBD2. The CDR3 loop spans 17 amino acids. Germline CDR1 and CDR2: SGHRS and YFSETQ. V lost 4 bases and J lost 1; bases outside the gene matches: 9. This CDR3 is CASSPKGLAVSYNEQFF. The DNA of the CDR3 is TGCGCCAGCAGCCCGAAGGGACTAGCCGTATCCTACAATGAGCAGTTCTTC.

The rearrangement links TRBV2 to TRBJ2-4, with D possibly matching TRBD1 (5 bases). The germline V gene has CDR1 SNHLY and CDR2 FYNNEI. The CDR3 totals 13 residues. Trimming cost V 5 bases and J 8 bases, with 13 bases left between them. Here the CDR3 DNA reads TGTGCCAGCAGTCCAGGGTCGGTAGACATTCAGTACTTC. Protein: CASSPGSVDIQYF.

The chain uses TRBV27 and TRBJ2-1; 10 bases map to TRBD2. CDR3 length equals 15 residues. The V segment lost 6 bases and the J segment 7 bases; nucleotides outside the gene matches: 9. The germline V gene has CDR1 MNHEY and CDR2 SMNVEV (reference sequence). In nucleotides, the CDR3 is TGTGCCAGCAGGCCAAGCGGGAGGGCCGGGAATGAGCAGTTCTTC. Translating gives CASRPSGRAGNEQFF.

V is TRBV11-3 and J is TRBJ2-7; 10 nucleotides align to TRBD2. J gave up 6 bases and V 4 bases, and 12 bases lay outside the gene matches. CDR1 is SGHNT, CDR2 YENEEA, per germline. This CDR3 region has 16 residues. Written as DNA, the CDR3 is TGTGCCAGCAGCTCGCCTATAGCGGGAGGTAAGGGCGAGCAGTACTTC. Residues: CASSSPIAGGKGEQYF.

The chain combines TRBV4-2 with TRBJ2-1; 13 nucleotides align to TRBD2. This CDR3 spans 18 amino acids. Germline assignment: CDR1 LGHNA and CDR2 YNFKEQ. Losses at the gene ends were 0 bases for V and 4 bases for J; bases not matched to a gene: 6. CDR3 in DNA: TGTGCCAGCAGCCAAGATCTTCGACTAGCGGGGGGTTACAATGAGCAGTTCTTC. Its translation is CASSQDLRLAGGYNEQFF.